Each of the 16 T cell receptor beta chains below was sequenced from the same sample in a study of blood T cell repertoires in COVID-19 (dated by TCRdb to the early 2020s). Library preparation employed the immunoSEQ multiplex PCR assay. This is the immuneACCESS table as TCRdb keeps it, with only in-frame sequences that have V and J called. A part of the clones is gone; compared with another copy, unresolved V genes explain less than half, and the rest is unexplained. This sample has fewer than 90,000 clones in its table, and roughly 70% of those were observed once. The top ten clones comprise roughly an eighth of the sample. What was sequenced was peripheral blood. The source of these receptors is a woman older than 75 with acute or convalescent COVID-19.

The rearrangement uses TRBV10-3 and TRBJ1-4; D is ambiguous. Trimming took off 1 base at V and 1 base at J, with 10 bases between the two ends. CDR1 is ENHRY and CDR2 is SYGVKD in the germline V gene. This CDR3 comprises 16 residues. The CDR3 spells CAISEFQAGTNEKLFF. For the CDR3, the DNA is TGTGCCATCAGTGAGTTTCAGGCCGGAACTAATGAAAAACTGTTTTTT.

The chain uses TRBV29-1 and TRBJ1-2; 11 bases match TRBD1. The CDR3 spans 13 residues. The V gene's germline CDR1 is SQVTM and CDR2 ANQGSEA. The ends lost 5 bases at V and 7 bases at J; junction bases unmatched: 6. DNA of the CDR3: TGCAGCGTTCGGACAGGGGGCTCGAGTGGCTACACCTTC. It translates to CSVRTGGSSGYTF.

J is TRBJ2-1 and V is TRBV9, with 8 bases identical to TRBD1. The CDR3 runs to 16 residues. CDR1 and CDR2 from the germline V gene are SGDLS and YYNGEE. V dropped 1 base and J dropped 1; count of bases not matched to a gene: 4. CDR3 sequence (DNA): TGTGCCAGCAGCGTAATGGGACAGGCTTCCTACAATGAGCAGTTCTTC. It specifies CASSVMGQASYNEQFF.

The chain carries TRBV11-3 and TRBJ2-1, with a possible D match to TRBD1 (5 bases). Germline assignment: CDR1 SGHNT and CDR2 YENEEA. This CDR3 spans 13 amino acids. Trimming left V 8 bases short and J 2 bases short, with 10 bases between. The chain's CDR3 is CASGSGPYNEQFF. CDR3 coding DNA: TGTGCCAGCGGGTCAGGGCCCTACAATGAGCAGTTCTTC.

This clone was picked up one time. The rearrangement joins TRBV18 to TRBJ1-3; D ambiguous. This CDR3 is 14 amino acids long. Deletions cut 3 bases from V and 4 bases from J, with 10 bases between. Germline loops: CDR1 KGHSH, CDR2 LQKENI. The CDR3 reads CASSPSGHGNTIYF. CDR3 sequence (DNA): TGTGCCAGCTCACCCTCGGGTCACGGAAACACCATATATTTT.

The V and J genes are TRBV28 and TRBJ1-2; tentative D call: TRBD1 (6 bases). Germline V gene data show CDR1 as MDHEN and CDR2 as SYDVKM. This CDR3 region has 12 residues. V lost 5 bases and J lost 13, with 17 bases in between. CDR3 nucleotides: TGTGCCAGCAGTCTCCGACAGGTCTACTGCACCTTC. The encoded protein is CASSLRQVYCTF.

The CDR3 DNA is TGTGCCAGCGGGGGGAGTTTCAGGCTGTTTTTT. This encodes CASGGSFRLFF. The chain has TRBV28 and TRBJ1-4; perhaps TRBD1 as D (5 bases). Trimming stripped 8 bases from V and 14 bases from J, with 15 bases between. The CDR3 has 11 residues. In germline, CDR1 is MDHEN, CDR2 SYDVKM.

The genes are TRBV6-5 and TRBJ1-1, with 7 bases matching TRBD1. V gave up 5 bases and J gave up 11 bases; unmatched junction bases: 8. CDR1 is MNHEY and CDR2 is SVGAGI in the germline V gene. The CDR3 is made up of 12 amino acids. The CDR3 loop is CASSHTGVSAFF. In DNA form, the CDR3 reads TGTGCCAGCAGTCATACAGGGGTGAGTGCTTTCTTT.

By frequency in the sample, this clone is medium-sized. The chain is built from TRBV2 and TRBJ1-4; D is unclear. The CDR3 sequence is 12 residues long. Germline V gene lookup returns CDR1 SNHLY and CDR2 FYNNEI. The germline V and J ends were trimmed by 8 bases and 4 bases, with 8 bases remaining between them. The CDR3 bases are TGTGCCAGCGACTACGGTAATGAAAAACTGTTTTTT. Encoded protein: CASDYGNEKLFF.

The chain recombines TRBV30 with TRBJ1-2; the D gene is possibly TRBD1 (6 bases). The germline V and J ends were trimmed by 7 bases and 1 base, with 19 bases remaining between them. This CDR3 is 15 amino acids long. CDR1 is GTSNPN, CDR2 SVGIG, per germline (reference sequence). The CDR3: CALRTAFSYNYGYTF. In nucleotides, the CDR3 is TGTGCCTTGAGGACAGCTTTCTCGTATAACTATGGCTACACCTTC.

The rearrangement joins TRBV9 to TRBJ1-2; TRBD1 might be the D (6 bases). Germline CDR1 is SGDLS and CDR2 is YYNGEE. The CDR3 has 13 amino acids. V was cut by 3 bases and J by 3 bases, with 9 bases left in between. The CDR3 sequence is CASSGTVYYGYTF. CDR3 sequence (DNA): TGTGCCAGCAGCGGGACAGTCTACTATGGCTACACCTTC.

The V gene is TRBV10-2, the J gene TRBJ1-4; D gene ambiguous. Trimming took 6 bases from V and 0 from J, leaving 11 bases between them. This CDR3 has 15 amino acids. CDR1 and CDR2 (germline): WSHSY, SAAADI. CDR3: CASSDPGATNEKLFF. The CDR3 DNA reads TGCGCCAGCAGCGACCCAGGTGCAACTAATGAAAAACTGTTTTTT.

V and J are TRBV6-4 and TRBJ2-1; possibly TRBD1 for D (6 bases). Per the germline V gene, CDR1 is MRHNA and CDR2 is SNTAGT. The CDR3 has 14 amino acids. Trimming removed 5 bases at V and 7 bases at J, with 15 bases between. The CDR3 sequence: CASSLEGVGNEQFF. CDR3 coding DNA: TGTGCCAGCAGTTTAGAGGGGGTAGGGAATGAGCAGTTCTTC.

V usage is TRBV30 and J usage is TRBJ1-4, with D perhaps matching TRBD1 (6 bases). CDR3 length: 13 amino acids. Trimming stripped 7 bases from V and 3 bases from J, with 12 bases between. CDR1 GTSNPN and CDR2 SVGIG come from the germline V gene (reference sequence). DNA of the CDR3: TGTGCCTATAGGGGGACCCCTAATGAAAAACTGTTTTTT. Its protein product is CAYRGTPNEKLFF.

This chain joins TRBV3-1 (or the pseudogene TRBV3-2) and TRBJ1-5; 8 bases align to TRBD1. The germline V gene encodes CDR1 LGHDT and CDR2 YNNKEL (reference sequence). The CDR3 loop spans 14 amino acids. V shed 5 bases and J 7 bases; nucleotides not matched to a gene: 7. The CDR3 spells CASSLGQGGQPQHF. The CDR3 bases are TGTGCCAGCAGCTTAGGACAGGGCGGCCAGCCCCAGCATTTT.

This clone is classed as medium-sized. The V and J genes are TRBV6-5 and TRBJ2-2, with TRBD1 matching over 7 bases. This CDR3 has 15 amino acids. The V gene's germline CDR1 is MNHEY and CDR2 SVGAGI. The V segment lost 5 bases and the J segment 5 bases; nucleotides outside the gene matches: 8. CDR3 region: CASSPPDRHTGELFF. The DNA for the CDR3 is TGTGCCAGCAGTCCCCCGGACAGGCATACCGGGGAGCTGTTTTTT.